This entry describes one TCR beta chain. Its matching antigen is unknown. The sample belongs to a study of shared clonotypes between healthy human individuals. General study results and limits: When compared with the clonotypes that were shared by all four sorted-subset donors, the non-shared clonotypes turned out to have lower generation probabilities.

The naive CD8 population came from CD45RO-negative cells selected for CCR7, without terminally differentiated effector memory CD45RA+ cells. V lost 2 bases and J lost 7, with 8 bases in between. There are 12 residues in the CDR3. The germline V gene has CDR1 SEHNR and CDR2 FQNEAQ (reference sequence). Original handling: ImmunoSEQ yielded junction-only sequences lacking quality scores, so filtering differed. Assay: immunoSEQ multiplex PCR; the TCRdb copy retains only in-frame clones and omits some. D and trimming were read from the DNA, whereas the V and J calls and clone size are those reported in that table. The table records about 610,000 clones, about 96% of them present only once.

Sequencing used naive CD8+ T cells sorted from blood. V gene TRBV7-9 combines with J gene TRBJ1-1; D unresolved. The source of this sequence is a woman between 25 and 40 years old in good health. DNA of the CDR3: TGTGCCAGCAGCTTACTGGGTGATGAAGCTTTCTTT. Amino acid sequence: CASSLLGDEAFF.